The 11 T cell receptor beta chains listed next were all sequenced from one sample in a study of response to subunit inactivated influenza vaccine. TCRdb re-analysed the RT-PCR reads in MiXCR, keeping a single row per CDR3 protein. The sample carries around 160,000 distinct CDR3 sequences, roughly 10% recorded once. The sequenced sample was non-naive T cells sorted from PBMCs, obtained more than 35 days after vaccination. Receptors were obtained from a man between 50 and 59 years old who received an inactivated influenza vaccine.

The sample holds a few counts of this clonotype. J is TRBJ2-3 and V is TRBV20-1, with D perhaps matching TRBD1 (6 bases). Germline CDR1 is DFQATT and CDR2 is SNEGSKA (reference sequence). The CDR3 has 15 amino acids. V was cut by 6 bases and J by 1 base, with 17 bases left in between. CDR3 sequence reads: CSAANQGLRTDTQYF. The CDR3 DNA reads as TGCAGTGCCGCCAACCAGGGGTTGCGCACAGATACGCAGTATTTT.

The rearrangement joins TRBV5-1 to TRBJ2-6; tentative D call: TRBD1 (5 bases). V was clipped by 0 bases and J by 2 bases, with 6 bases between them. CDR1 and CDR2 from the germline V gene are SGHRS and YFSETQ. The CDR3 is 15 amino acids. The CDR3 region has the DNA TGCGCCAGCAGCTTGGAGGGGCCTGGGGCCAACGTCCTGACTTTC. Its translation: CASSLEGPGANVLTF.

This clonotype has a handful of counts. An end of the junction does not agree with germline; a read error may underlie this. This rearrangement joins TRBV7-9 to TRBJ1-5; TRBD1 is a possible D gene (5 bases). Germline assignment: CDR1 SEHNR and CDR2 FQNEAQ (reference sequence). The CDR3 length is 17 residues. Here the CDR3 reads CASSLDHTGGSNQPQHF. CDR3 nucleotides: TGCGCCAGCAGCTTAGATCATACAGGCGGGAGCAATCAGCCCCAGCATTTT.

The chain carries TRBV6-6 and TRBJ2-1; D is ambiguous. The CDR3 runs 13 residues. V lost 7 bases to trimming and J lost 6 bases, with 13 bases between them. Germline V lookup: CDR1 MNHNY, CDR2 SVGAGI (reference sequence). CDR3 in amino acids: CASNPLLLNEQFF. The CDR3 coding sequence is TGTGCCAGCAACCCTCTTTTACTCAATGAGCAGTTCTTC.

Many counts were recorded for this clonotype. This chain joins TRBV20-1 and TRBJ1-5; a weak D match, TRBD1 (6 bases). Germline CDR1 is DFQATT and CDR2 is SNEGSKA (reference sequence). This CDR3 is 13 amino acids long. Trimming pared 5 bases from V and 0 bases from J, leaving 8 bases between. The CDR3: CSAGTNSNQPQHF. The CDR3 nucleotides read TGCAGTGCTGGGACAAATAGCAATCAGCCCCAGCATTTT.

This clonotype was observed a handful of times. The chain links TRBV24-1 to TRBJ2-1, with a possible D match to TRBD2 (5 bases). The CDR3 loop spans 14 amino acids. With 7 bases removed from V and 6 bases from J, the gap between germline ends came to 15 bases. Looked up from germline, CDR1 is KGHDR and CDR2 is SFDVKD. The CDR3 here is CATSEWGEGNEQFF. The DNA of the CDR3 is TGTGCCACCAGCGAGTGGGGAGAGGGCAATGAGCAGTTCTTC.

The genes are TRBV10-3 and TRBJ2-1, with D maybe TRBD1 (6 bases). This CDR3 has 12 residues. The germline V gene encodes CDR1 ENHRY and CDR2 SYGVKD. V lost 6 bases and J lost 4, with 7 bases in between. The CDR3 nucleotides read TGTGCCATCAGCGGACAGTACAATGAGCAGTTCTTC. As protein: CAISGQYNEQFF.

This clonotype occurred a few times. A read error may produce the germline difference seen at one junction end. The V call is TRBV3-1, the J call TRBJ2-1; D ambiguous. Per the germline V gene, CDR1 is LGHDT and CDR2 is YNNKEL (reference sequence). The CDR3 consists of 15 residues. The CDR3 DNA is TGTGCCTGCAGCCAAGACTCCGAACAGTACAATGAGCAGTTCTTC. Protein: CACSQDSEQYNEQFF.

This clonotype was detected only a few times. This chain uses TRBV13 with TRBJ1-1; possible D gene TRBD1, 6 bases. The CDR3 sequence is 13 residues long. V dropped 3 bases and J dropped 7 bases, with 12 bases sitting between them. Germline loops: CDR1 PRHDT, CDR2 FYEKMQ (reference sequence). CDR3 residues: CASSLTGLVEAFF. CDR3 coding DNA: TGTGCCAGCAGCTTGACAGGTTTGGTTGAAGCTTTCTTT. The full variable domain, with the rest looked up from reference TRBV13 and TRBJ1-1, is AAGVIQSPRHLIKEKRETATLKCYPIPRHDTVYWYQQGPGQDPQFLISFYEKMQSDKGSIPDRFSAQQFSDYHSELNMSSLELGDSALYFCASSLTGLVEAFFGQGTRLTVV.

A few counts support this clonotype. DNA of the CDR3: TGTGCCAGCCAGGGAGTCGATCAGCCCCAGCATTTT. It specifies CASQGVDQPQHF. The rearrangement uses TRBV24-1 and TRBJ1-5; the D gene is possibly TRBD1 (5 bases). Deletions cut 11 bases from V and 5 bases from J, with 12 bases between. Germline V gene lookup returns CDR1 KGHDR and CDR2 SFDVKD. The CDR3 loop spans 12 amino acids.

The CDR3 loop reads CASSQTSGVSTDTQYF. As DNA, the CDR3 is TGTGCCAGCAGCCAAACCTCGGGGGTCTCCACAGATACGCAGTATTTT. The J gene is TRBJ2-3, the V gene TRBV4-2; TRBD2 is a possible D gene (6 bases). The germline CDR1 and CDR2 sequences are LGHNA and YNFKEQ. With 2 bases removed from V and 2 bases from J, the gap between germline ends came to 14 bases. This CDR3 is 16 amino acids long.